The 10 T cell receptor beta chains presented below share a single source sample, sequenced in a study of control samples from healthy donors and cancer patients. TCRdb's table, derived via immunoSEQ multiplex PCR, lists solely in-frame clones and lacks some. Found here are about 70,000 clones, 94% of them singletons; the top ten hold approximately 3%. Sequencing used blood. The receptors were gathered from a woman aged 30 to 39 in good health.

The CDR3, as DNA: TGTGCCAGCAGCCAGACAGGTAGGAACACTGAAGCTTTCTTT. Translated, it gives CASSQTGRNTEAFF. The gene calls are TRBV3-1 (or the pseudogene TRBV3-2) and TRBJ1-1; maybe TRBD1 (6 bases). The germline V gene has CDR1 LGHDT and CDR2 YNNKEL (reference sequence). The CDR3 runs 14 residues. Trimming took 3 bases from V and 1 from J, leaving 9 bases between them.

J is TRBJ2-7 and V is TRBV2, with D perhaps given as TRBD1 or TRBD2 (6 bases each). There are 13 residues in the CDR3. Trimming took 6 bases from V and 3 from J, leaving 12 bases between them. Germline CDR1 is SNHLY and CDR2 is FYNNEI. CDR3 residues: CASSRGPDYEQYF. The CDR3 nucleotides read TGTGCCAGCAGCCGGGGGCCTGACTACGAGCAGTACTTC.

J is TRBJ1-5 and V is TRBV19; no definite D call. In germline, CDR1 is LNHDA, CDR2 SQIVND (reference sequence). The CDR3 is made up of 15 amino acids. The V gene lost 5 bases and the J gene lost 2 bases, with 13 bases spanning the gap. The CDR3 bases are TGTGCCAGTAGTCCCGGCCTGGTCGGCAATCAGCCCCAGCATTTT. Encoded protein: CASSPGLVGNQPQHF. Together with reference TRBV19 and TRBJ1-5, the CDR3 gives the full variable domain: DGGITQSPKYLFRKEGQNVTLSCEQNLNHDAMYWYRQDPGQGLRLIYYSQIVNDFQKGDIAEGYSVSREKKESFPLTVTSAQKNPTAFYLCASSPGLVGNQPQHFGDGTRLSIL.

J is TRBJ2-2 and V is TRBV5-1, with TRBD2 matching 11 bases. The CDR3 is 16 amino acids. The V segment lost 2 bases and the J segment 0 bases; nucleotides outside the gene matches: 0. From germline, CDR1 is SGHRS and CDR2 YFSETQ. In DNA form, the CDR3 reads TGCGCCAGCAGCTTACTAGCGGGGGCGAACACCGGGGAGCTGTTTTTT. The encoded protein is CASSLLAGANTGELFF.

The chain joins TRBV30 to TRBJ1-1; D remains unclear. V lost 2 bases and J 1 base, leaving 5 bases between the germline ends. The CDR3 has 12 amino acids. Germline V gene data show CDR1 as GTSNPN and CDR2 as SVGIG (reference sequence). CDR3: CAWSLTNTEAFF. The DNA of the CDR3 is TGTGCCTGGAGTCTTACGAACACTGAAGCTTTCTTT.

This rearrangement joins TRBV2 to TRBJ1-6, with 7 bases identical to TRBD1. Germline CDR1 is SNHLY and CDR2 is FYNNEI. This CDR3 contains 16 residues. The V segment lost 5 bases and the J segment 7 bases; nucleotides outside the gene matches: 11. The DNA for the CDR3 is TGTGCCAGCAGTTCCACCCGACAGGGCCCAAATTCACCCCTCCACTTT. It yields the protein CASSSTRQGPNSPLHF.

V usage is TRBV29-1 and J usage is TRBJ2-4; no clear D gene. Trimming shortened V by 7 bases and J by 1 base, and 8 bases separated the two germline ends. Germline V gene data show CDR1 as SQVTM and CDR2 as ANQGSEA. The CDR3 has 12 residues. CDR3 DNA: TGCAGCGCTGCGGCGGCCAAAAACATTCAGTACTTC. Translation: CSAAAAKNIQYF.

The rearrangement links TRBV27 to TRBJ1-2; TRBD1 is a possible D gene (5 bases). Trimming took off 3 bases at V and 4 bases at J, with 9 bases between the two ends. Germline assignment: CDR1 MNHEY and CDR2 SMNVEV (reference sequence). This CDR3 has 13 amino acids. In DNA form, the CDR3 reads TGTGCCAGCAGTTTTCGGGGGGGCTATGGCTACACCTTC. Its protein product is CASSFRGGYGYTF.

The J gene is TRBJ1-1, the V gene TRBV27; D is possibly TRBD1 (5 bases). CDR1 is MNHEY and CDR2 is SMNVEV in the germline V gene (reference sequence). This CDR3 spans 14 amino acids. Trimming pared 5 bases from V and 1 base from J, leaving 11 bases between. The CDR3 reads CASSPRQRNTEAFF. In nucleotides, the CDR3 is TGTGCCAGCAGTCCCCGACAGAGGAACACTGAAGCTTTCTTT.

Comments on this clone: Mismatch with germline at one junction end may stem from a read error. This chain joins TRBV2 and TRBJ2-7; D is possibly TRBD1 (5 bases). Germline V CDR1 and CDR2: SNHLY, FYNNEI. This CDR3 spans 13 amino acids. The CDR3 bases are TGTGCCAGCAGTGAAGCGCTTCGGACAAAGAACCTTTTC. Amino acid sequence: CASSEALRTKNLF.